What follows is one TCR beta chain and its context. Per germline, CDR1 KGHSH and CDR2 LQKENI. V lost 0 bases and J 5 bases, leaving 13 bases between the germline ends. The CDR3 is 15 residues long. The sample comes from a study of blood T cell repertoires in COVID-19. Measured with immunoSEQ multiplex PCR; TCRdb has only the in-frame clones, and not every one. The sample has some 130,000 clones, around nine tenths seen once; the top ten hold approximately 10%. The TCR originated in a woman aged 70 to 79 with COVID-19, enrolled during active disease. V and J are TRBV18 and TRBJ1-2; a possible D gene is TRBD1 (6 bases). Sequencing was done on a sample of peripheral blood. As DNA, the CDR3 is TGTGCCAGCTCACCACCGAGTTTGCAGGGGTATGGCTACACCTTC. Its translation: CASSPPSLQGYGYTF.